A single sample gave rise to the 4 T cell receptor beta chains below, sequenced in a study of OX40 agonist ivuxolimab in advanced cancers. Measured with immunoSEQ multiplex PCR; TCRdb has only the in-frame clones, and not every one. The sample includes roughly 54,000 clones, around 89% of them seen just once. The sequenced sample was CD4+ or CD8+ T cells sorted from blood, obtained in a trial of the OX40 agonist ivuxolimab. These receptors all stem from an adult with an advanced solid tumor such as melanoma, head and neck, liver or kidney cancer.

The chain recombines TRBV19 with TRBJ2-5; 7 bases map to TRBD2. Germline V gene sequence: CDR1 LNHDA, CDR2 SQIVND (reference sequence). The trim removed 2 bases at V and 4 bases at J, leaving 10 bases unmatched. The CDR3 contains 16 residues. CDR3 residues: CASSIWAGEFGETQYF. CDR3 bases: TGTGCCAGTAGTATATGGGCGGGAGAGTTCGGAGAGACCCAGTACTTC.

The J gene is TRBJ1-2, the V gene TRBV6-5, with 8 bases that match TRBD1. The CDR3 extends over 13 amino acids. V gave up 6 bases and J gave up 8 bases; unmatched junction bases: 8. CDR1 and CDR2 from the germline V gene are MNHEY and SVGAGI. The CDR3 DNA reads TGTGCCAGCAGCTCGGACAGGGTAGAGGGCTACACCTTC. Its translation is CASSSDRVEGYTF.

The V and J genes are TRBV7-8 and TRBJ2-4, with 8 bases that match TRBD2. Unmatched junction bases numbered 8, after V lost 1 base and J lost 9 bases. This CDR3 region has 15 residues. From germline, CDR1 is SGHVS and CDR2 FQNEAQ. CDR3 sequence reads: CASSLDSGDGRIQYF. The DNA for the CDR3 is TGTGCCAGCAGCTTAGATAGCGGGGATGGGCGCATTCAGTACTTC.

This chain connects TRBV5-1 to TRBJ2-2, with a possible D match to TRBD1 (6 bases). The germline CDR1 and CDR2 sequences are SGHRS and YFSETQ. The CDR3 has 13 residues. Trimming removed 4 bases at V and 5 bases at J, with 9 bases between. CDR3 nucleotide sequence: TGCGCCAGCAGCGTACAGGGAACCGGGGAGCTGTTTTTT. Translated: CASSVQGTGELFF.